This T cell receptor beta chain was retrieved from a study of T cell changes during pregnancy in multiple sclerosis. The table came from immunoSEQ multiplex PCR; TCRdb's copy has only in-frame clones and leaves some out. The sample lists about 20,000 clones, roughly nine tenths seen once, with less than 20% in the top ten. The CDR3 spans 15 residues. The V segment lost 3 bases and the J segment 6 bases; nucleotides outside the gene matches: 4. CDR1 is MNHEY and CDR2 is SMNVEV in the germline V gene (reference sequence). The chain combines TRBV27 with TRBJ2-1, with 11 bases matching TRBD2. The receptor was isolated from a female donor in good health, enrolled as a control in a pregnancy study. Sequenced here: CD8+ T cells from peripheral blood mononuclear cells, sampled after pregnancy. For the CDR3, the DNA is TGTGCCAGCAGTTTGCGACTAGCGGGAAGCAATGAGCAGTTCTTC. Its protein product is CASSLRLAGSNEQFF.